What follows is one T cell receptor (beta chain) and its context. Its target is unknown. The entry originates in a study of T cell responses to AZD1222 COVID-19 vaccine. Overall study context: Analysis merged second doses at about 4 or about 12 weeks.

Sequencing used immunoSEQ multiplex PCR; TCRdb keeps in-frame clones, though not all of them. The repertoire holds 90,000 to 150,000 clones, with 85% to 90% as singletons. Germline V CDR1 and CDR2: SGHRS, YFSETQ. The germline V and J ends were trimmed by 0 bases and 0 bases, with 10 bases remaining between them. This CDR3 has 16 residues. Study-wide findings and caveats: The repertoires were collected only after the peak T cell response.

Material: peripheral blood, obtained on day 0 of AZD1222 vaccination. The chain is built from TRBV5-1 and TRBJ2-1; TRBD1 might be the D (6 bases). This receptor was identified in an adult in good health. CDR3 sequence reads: CASSLDGDISYNEQFF. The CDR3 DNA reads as TGCGCCAGCAGCTTGGATGGGGACATCTCCTACAATGAGCAGTTCTTC.